These 5 T cell receptor beta chains were all obtained from the same sample, sequenced in a study of identifying expanded T cells in peripheral blood. Assay used: immunoSEQ multiplex PCR; TCRdb lists only in-frame clones, some missing. This table has 90,000 or so clones, more than 75% appearing once. Sequenced sample: blood. The receptor source for this set is a person aged 18-70 years in good health.

The chain uses TRBV29-1 and TRBJ2-5; D might be TRBD1 (5 bases). CDR3 length equals 13 residues. V was shortened by 6 bases and J by 6 bases, with 17 bases between the two germline ends. Looked up from germline, CDR1 is SQVTM and CDR2 is ANQGSEA. The CDR3 region has the DNA TGCAGCGTCATGGGGCATAAGGGGAAGACCCAGTACTTC. Encoded protein: CSVMGHKGKTQYF.

V and J are TRBV7-9 and TRBJ2-3; 7 bases match TRBD1. V was clipped by 4 bases and J by 0 bases; unmatched bases: 4. Germline V CDR1 and CDR2: SEHNR, FQNEAQ (reference sequence). The CDR3 is 15 residues long. CDR3: CASSSTGPSTDTQYF. The CDR3 bases are TGTGCCAGCAGCTCGACAGGGCCTAGCACAGATACGCAGTATTTT.

The CDR3 DNA is TGTGCCAGCAGTCTCGCCTCAGGGGAAAATTACGAGCAGTACTTC. It yields the protein CASSLASGENYEQYF. J is TRBJ2-7 and V is TRBV27; TRBD1 might be the D (6 bases). V gave up 5 bases and J gave up 4 bases, with 18 bases separating them. The V gene's germline CDR1 is MNHEY and CDR2 SMNVEV (reference sequence). The CDR3 contains 15 residues.

The chain links TRBV2 to TRBJ1-5, with 10 bases matching TRBD1. Looked up from germline, CDR1 is SNHLY and CDR2 is FYNNEI. The CDR3 covers 15 residues. V shed 5 bases and J 1 base; nucleotides not matched to a gene: 2. The chain's CDR3 is CASSRQGASNQPQHF. CDR3 nucleotides: TGTGCCAGCAGTCGACAGGGGGCGAGCAATCAGCCCCAGCATTTT.

This rearrangement joins TRBV4-1 to TRBJ2-5; D unclear. V lost 0 bases and J 7 bases, leaving 18 bases between the germline ends. Germline assignment: CDR1 MGHRA and CDR2 YSYEKL. CDR3 length equals 16 residues. CDR3 sequence (DNA): TGCGCCAGCAGCCAAGATGGGTTCCCCCGCTCCGGGACCCAGTACTTC. This codes for CASSQDGFPRSGTQYF.